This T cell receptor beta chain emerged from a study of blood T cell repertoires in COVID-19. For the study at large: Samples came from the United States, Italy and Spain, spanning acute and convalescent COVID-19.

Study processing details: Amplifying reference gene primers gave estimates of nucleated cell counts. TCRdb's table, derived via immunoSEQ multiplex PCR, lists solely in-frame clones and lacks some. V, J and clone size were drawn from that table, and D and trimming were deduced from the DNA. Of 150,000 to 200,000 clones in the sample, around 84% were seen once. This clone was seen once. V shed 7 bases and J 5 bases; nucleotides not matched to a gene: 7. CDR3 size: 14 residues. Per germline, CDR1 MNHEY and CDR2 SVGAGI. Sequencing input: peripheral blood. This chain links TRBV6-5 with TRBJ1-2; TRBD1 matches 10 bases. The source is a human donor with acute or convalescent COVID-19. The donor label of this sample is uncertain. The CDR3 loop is CASKTGTGVYGYTF. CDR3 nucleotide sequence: TGTGCCAGCAAGACCGGGACAGGGGTTTATGGCTACACCTTC.